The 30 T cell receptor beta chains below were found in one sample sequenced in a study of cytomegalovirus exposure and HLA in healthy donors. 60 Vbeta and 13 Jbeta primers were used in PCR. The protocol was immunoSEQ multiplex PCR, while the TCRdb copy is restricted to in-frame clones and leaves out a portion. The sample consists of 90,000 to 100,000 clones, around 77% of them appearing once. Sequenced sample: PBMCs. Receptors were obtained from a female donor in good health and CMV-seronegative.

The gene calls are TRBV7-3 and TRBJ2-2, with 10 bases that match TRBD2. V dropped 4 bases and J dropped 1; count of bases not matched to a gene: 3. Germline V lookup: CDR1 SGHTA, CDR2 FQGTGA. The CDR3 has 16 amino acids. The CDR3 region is CASSSKREGNTGELFF. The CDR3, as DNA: TGTGCCAGCAGCTCAAAGCGGGAGGGGAACACCGGGGAGCTGTTTTTT. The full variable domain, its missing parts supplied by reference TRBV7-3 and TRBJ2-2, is GAGVSQTPSNKVTEKGKYVELRCDPISGHTALYWYRQSLGQGPEFLIYFQGTGAADDSGLPNDRFFAVRPEGSVSTLKIQRTERGDSAVYLCASSSKREGNTGELFFGEGSRLTVL.

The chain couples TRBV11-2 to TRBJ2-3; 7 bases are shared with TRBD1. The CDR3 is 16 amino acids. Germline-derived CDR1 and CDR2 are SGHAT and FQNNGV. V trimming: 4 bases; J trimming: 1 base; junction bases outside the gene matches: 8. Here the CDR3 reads CASSSNRGFGTDTQYF. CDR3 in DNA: TGTGCCAGCAGCTCCAACAGGGGATTCGGCACAGATACGCAGTATTTT.

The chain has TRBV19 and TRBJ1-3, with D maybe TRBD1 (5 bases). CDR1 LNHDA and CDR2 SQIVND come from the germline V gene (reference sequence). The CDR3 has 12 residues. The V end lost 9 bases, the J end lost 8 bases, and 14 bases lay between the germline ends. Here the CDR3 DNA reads TGTGCCAGCACCCCCGGAGGGGACACCATATATTTT. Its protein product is CASTPGGDTIYF.

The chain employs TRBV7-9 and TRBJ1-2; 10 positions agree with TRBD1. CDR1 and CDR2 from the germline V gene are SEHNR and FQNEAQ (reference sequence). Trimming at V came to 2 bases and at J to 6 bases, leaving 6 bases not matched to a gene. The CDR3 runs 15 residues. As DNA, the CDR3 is TGTGCCAGCAGCTTAATGGGACAGGGGTTCGATGGCTACACCTTC. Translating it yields CASSLMGQGFDGYTF.

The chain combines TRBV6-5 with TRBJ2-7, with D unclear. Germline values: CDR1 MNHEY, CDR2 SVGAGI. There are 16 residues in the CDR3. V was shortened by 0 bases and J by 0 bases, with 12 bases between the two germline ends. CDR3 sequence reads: CASSYSSSGTSYEQYF. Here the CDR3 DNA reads TGTGCCAGCAGTTACTCGTCTTCAGGTACCTCCTACGAGCAGTACTTC.

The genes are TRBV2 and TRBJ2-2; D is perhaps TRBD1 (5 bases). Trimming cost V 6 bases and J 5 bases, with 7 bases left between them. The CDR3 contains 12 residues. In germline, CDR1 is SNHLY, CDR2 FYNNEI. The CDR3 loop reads CASSRQTGELFF. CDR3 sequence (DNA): TGTGCCAGCAGCAGACAGACCGGGGAGCTGTTTTTT.

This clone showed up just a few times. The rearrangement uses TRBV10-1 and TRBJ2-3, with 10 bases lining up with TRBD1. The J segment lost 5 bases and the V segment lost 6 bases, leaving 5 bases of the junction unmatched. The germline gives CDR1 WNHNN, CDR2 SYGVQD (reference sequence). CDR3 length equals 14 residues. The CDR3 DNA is TGCGCCAGCAGCGGGACAGGGGATGTAGATACGCAGTATTTT. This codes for CASSGTGDVDTQYF.

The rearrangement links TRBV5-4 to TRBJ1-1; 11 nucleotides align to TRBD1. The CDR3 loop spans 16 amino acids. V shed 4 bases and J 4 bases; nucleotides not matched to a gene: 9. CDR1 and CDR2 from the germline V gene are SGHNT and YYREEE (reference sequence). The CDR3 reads CASSPEGQGVGTEAFF. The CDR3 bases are TGTGCCAGCAGCCCGGAGGGACAGGGGGTGGGCACTGAAGCTTTCTTT.

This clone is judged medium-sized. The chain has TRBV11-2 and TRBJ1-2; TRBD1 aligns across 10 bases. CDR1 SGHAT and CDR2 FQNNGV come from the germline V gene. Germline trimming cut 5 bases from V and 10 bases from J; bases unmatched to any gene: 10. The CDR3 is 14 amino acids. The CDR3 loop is CASSLNSGQGIYTF. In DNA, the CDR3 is TGTGCCAGCAGCCTAAATTCGGGACAGGGGATCTACACCTTC.

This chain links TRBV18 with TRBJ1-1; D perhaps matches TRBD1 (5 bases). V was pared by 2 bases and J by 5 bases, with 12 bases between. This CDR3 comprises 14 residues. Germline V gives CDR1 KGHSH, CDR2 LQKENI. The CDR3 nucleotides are TGTGCCAGCTCACCAAGGGGCGTGTGGACTGAAGCTTTCTTT. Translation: CASSPRGVWTEAFF.

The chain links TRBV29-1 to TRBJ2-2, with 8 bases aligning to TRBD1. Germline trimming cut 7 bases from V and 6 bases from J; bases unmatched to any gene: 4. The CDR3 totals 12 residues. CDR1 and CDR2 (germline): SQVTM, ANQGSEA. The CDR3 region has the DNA TGCAGCGCCATACAGGGGGCCGGGGAGCTGTTTTTT. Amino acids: CSAIQGAGELFF.

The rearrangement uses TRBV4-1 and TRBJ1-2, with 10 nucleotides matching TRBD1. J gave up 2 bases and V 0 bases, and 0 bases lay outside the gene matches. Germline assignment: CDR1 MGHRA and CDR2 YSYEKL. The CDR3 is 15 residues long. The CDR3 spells CASSQEGQGNYGYTF. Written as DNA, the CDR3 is TGCGCCAGCAGCCAAGAGGGACAGGGGAACTATGGCTACACCTTC.

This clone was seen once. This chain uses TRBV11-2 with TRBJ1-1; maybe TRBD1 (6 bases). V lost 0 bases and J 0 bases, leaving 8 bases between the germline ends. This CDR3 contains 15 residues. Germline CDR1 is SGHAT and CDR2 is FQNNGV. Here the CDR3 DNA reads TGTGCCAGCAGCTTAGATTGGGGGCTGAACACTGAAGCTTTCTTT. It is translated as CASSLDWGLNTEAFF.

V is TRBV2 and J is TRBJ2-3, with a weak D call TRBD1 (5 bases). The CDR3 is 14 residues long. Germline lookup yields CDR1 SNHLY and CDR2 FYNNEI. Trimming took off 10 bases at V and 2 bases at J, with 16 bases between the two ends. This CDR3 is CATSVDRPTDTQYF. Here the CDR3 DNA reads TGTGCCACCTCCGTCGACAGACCCACAGATACGCAGTATTTT. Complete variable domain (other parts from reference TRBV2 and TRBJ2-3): EPEVTQTPSHQVTQMGQEVILRCVPISNHLYFYWYRQILGQKVEFLVSFYNNEISEKSEIFDDQFSVERPDGSNFTLKIRSTKLEDSAMYFCATSVDRPTDTQYFGPGTRLTVL.

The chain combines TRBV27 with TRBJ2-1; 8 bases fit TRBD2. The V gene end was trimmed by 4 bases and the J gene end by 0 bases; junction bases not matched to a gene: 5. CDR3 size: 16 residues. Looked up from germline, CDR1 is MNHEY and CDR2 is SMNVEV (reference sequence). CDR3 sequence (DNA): TGTGCCAGCAGTTCCCTGACTAGCGTCTCCTACAATGAGCAGTTCTTC. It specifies CASSSLTSVSYNEQFF.

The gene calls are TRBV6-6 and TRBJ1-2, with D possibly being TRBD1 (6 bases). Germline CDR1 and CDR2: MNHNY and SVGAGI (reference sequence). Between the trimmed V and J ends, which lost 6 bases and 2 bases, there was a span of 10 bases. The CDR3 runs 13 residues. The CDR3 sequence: CASRMGTNYGYTF. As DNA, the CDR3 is TGTGCCAGCAGAATGGGGACAAACTATGGCTACACCTTC.

DNA of the CDR3: TGTGCCAGTAGTGCTGGGACAGTTGGATTACCCTATGGCTACACCTTC. It is translated as CASSAGTVGLPYGYTF. The chain employs TRBV19 and TRBJ1-2; 7 bases map to TRBD1. Germline CDR1 reads LNHDA; CDR2 reads SQIVND (reference sequence). This CDR3 is 16 amino acids long. Unmatched junction bases numbered 13, after V lost 5 bases and J lost 4 bases.

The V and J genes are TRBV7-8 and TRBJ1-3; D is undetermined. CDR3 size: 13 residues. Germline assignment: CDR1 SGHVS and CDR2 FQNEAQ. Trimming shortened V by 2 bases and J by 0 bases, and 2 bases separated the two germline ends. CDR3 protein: CASSLLSGNTIYF. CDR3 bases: TGTGCCAGCAGCTTACTCTCTGGAAACACCATATATTTT.

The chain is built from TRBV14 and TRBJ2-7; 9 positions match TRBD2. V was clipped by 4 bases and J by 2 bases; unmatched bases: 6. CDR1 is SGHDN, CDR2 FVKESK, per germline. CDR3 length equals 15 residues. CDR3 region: CASSRAGGGAYEQYF. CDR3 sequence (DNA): TGTGCCAGCAGCCGAGCGGGGGGAGGGGCCTACGAGCAGTACTTC.

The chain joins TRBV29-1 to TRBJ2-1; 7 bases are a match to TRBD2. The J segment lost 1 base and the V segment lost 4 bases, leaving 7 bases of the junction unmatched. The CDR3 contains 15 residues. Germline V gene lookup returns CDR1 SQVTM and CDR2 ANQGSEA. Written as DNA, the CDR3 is TGCAGCGTTGTGGGGCGGGAGAGGTCCTACAATGAGCAGTTCTTC. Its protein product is CSVVGRERSYNEQFF.

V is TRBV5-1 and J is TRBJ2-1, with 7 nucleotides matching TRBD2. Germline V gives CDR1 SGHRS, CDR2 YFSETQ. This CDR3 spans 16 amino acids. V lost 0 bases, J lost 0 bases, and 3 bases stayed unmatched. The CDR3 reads CASSLGERGSYNEQFF. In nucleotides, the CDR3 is TGCGCCAGCAGCTTGGGTGAGCGGGGCTCCTACAATGAGCAGTTCTTC.

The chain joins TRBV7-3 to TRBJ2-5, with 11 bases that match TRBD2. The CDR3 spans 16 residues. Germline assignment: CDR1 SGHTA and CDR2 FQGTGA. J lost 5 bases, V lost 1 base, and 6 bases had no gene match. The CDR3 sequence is CASSLNSGGASETQYF. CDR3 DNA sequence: TGTGCCAGCAGCTTAAATAGCGGGGGGGCTAGCGAGACCCAGTACTTC.

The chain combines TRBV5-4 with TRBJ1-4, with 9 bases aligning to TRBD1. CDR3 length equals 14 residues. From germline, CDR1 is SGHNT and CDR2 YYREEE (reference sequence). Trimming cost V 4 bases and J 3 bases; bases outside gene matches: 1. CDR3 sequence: CASSRDRANEKLFF. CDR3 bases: TGTGCCAGCAGCCGGGACAGGGCTAATGAAAAACTGTTTTTT. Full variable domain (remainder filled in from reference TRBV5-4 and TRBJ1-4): ETGVTQSPTHLIKTRGQQVTLRCSSQSGHNTVSWYQQALGQGPQFIFQYYREEENGRGNFPPRFSGLQFPNYSSELNVNALELDDSALYLCASSRDRANEKLFFGSGTQLSVL.

This chain's CDR3 is CASSLVRTYYSYEQYF. CDR3 DNA sequence: TGTGCCAGCAGCTTAGTTAGAACATACTACTCCTACGAGCAGTACTTC. The chain is built from TRBV7-2 and TRBJ2-7; D remains unclear. The V gene lost 1 base and the J gene lost 0 bases, with 13 bases spanning the gap. Per the germline V gene, CDR1 is SGHTA and CDR2 is FQGNSA. The CDR3 length is 16 residues.

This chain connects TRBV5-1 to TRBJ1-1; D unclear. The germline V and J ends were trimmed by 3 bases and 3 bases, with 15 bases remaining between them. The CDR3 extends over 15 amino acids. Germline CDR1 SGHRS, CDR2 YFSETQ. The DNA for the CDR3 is TGCGCCAGCAGCTCCTTGGCTAGGCCTGACACTGAAGCTTTCTTT. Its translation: CASSSLARPDTEAFF.

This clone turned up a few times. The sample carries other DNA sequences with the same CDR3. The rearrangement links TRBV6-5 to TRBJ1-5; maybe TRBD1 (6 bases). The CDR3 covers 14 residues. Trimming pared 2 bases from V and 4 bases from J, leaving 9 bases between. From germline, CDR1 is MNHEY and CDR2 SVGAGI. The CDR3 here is CASSYDRKNQPQHF. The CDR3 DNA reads TGTGCCAGCAGTTACGACAGGAAAAATCAGCCCCAGCATTTT.

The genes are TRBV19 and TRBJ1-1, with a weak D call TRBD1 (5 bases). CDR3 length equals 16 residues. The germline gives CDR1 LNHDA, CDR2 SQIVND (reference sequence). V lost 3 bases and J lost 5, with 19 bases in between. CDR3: CASSILLGQGATEAFF. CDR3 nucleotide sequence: TGTGCCAGTAGTATTCTTCTCGGGCAGGGTGCAACTGAAGCTTTCTTT.

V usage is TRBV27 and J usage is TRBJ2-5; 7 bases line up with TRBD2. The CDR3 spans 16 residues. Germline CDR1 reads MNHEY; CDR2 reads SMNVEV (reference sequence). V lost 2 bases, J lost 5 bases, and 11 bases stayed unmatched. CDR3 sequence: CASSLSPTSSRETQYF. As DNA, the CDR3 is TGTGCCAGCAGTTTAAGCCCGACTAGCTCCCGGGAGACCCAGTACTTC.

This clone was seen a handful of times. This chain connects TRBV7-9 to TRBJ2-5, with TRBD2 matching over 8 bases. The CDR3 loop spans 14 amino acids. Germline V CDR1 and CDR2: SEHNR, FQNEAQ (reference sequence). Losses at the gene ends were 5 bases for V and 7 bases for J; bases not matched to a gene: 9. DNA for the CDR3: TGTGCCAGCAGCCCACCCGGGGGGGCCGGGACCCAGTACTTC. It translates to CASSPPGGAGTQYF.

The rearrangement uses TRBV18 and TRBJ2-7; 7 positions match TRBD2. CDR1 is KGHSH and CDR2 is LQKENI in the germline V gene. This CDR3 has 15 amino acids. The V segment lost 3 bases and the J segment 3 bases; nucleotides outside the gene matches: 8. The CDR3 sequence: CASSPTGASGYEQYF. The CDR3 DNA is TGTGCCAGCTCACCCACCGGGGCTAGCGGCTACGAGCAGTACTTC.